This TCR beta chain was identified in a study of blood T cell repertoires in COVID-19. The CDR3 is 15 residues long. With V trimmed by 2 bases and J by 11 bases, 9 bases remained unmatched. CDR1 is SNHLY and CDR2 is FYNNEI in the germline V gene. The repertoire was sequenced with immunoSEQ multiplex PCR; TCRdb's copy has only in-frame clones and lacks some. The sample lists roughly 250,000 clones; about 88% were seen once. The receptor comes from a woman aged 50 to 65 who had recovered from COVID-19. The J gene is TRBJ1-5, the V gene TRBV2; 10 bases line up with TRBD1. Source material: PBMCs or T cells enriched from blood (not recorded which). In DNA form, the CDR3 reads TGTGCCAGCAGTGAATTGCGACAGGGGGCGACGGCCCAGCATTTT. It encodes CASSELRQGATAQHF.